This T cell receptor beta chain derives from a study of circulating and synovial CD4+ cells in juvenile arthritis. The study, taken as a whole, reports: CPL versus bulk CD4 samples: T cell genome counts differed by at least an order of magnitude. These repertoires were less diverse than bulk blood CD4 repertoires. Vbeta family usage analysis did not detect the pathogenic-like versus bulk difference.

As to this clone: Its matching antigen is unknown.

The V segment lost 0 bases and the J segment 4 bases; nucleotides outside the gene matches: 10. The germline V gene encodes CDR1 MRHNA and CDR2 SNTAGT. The CDR3 loop spans 17 amino acids. Clones were sequenced by immunoSEQ multiplex PCR, and TCRdb holds only the in-frame ones, with some missing. Here the sample spans 15,000 to 20,000 clones, around 90% being singletons. This clonotype was sampled from a human donor with juvenile idiopathic arthritis. Specimen: CD4+ T cells from blood. The chain employs TRBV6-4 and TRBJ2-5; 8 positions match TRBD2. The CDR3 bases are TGTGCCAGCAGTGACTCTATTTTACGGGGGGGAGGAGAGACCCAGTACTTC. It encodes CASSDSILRGGGETQYF.